What follows are 27 T cell receptor beta chains derived from one specimen sequenced in a study of OX40 agonist ivuxolimab in advanced cancers. TCRdb's table, derived via immunoSEQ multiplex PCR, lists solely in-frame clones and lacks some. The table shows roughly 3,500 clones, with around four fifths occurring only once. This specimen consisted of CD4+ or CD8+ T cells sorted from blood, obtained in a trial of the OX40 agonist ivuxolimab. The source of these receptors is an adult with an advanced solid tumor such as melanoma, head and neck, liver or kidney cancer.

This clone came up many times. This chain connects TRBV11-1 to TRBJ1-2; D is undetermined. V was clipped by 5 bases and J by 6 bases, with 13 bases between them. This CDR3 has 13 amino acids. Germline V gene data show CDR1 as SGHAT and CDR2 as FQDESV (reference sequence). CDR3 amino acids: CASSPSVVDGYTF. The CDR3 bases are TGTGCCAGCAGCCCCAGCGTAGTCGATGGCTACACCTTC.

The chain recombines TRBV11-3 with TRBJ2-7, with 7 nucleotides matching TRBD1. V trimming: 2 bases; J trimming: 2 bases; junction bases outside the gene matches: 9. This CDR3 region has 16 residues. Germline V CDR1 and CDR2: SGHNT, YENEEA. CDR3 bases: TGTGCCAGCAGCTTACCCCGGGACAGCCTAGCCTACGAGCAGTACTTC. Translation: CASSLPRDSLAYEQYF.

The chain carries TRBV7-9 and TRBJ2-3, with 11 bases that match TRBD2. The V and J ends lost 1 base and 0 bases, in that order; junction bases with no gene match: 9. The germline V gene encodes CDR1 SEHNR and CDR2 FQNEAQ (reference sequence). The CDR3 contains 19 residues. This CDR3 reads CASSLGRLAGLTSTDTQYF. CDR3 nucleotides: TGTGCCAGCAGCTTAGGGAGACTAGCGGGGTTAACTAGCACAGATACGCAGTATTTT.

A few counts support this clone. This rearrangement joins TRBV4-2 to TRBJ2-5; D perhaps matches TRBD2 (5 bases). The germline gives CDR1 LGHNA, CDR2 YNFKEQ. The CDR3 extends over 15 amino acids. V lost 4 bases to trimming and J lost 4 bases, with 16 bases between them. The CDR3 here is CASSRTKLEGETQYF. CDR3 nucleotide sequence: TGTGCCAGCAGCCGAACCAAACTAGAAGGAGAGACCCAGTACTTC.

The J gene is TRBJ2-2, the V gene TRBV23-1, with 9 bases aligning to TRBD1. TRBV23-1 qualifies as an ORF whose function is uncertain. The V gene end was trimmed by 1 base and the J gene end by 4 bases; junction bases not matched to a gene: 10. The CDR3 sequence is 18 residues long. CDR3 sequence: CASSQLPDRGCCTGELFF. The CDR3 nucleotides read TGCGCCAGCAGTCAATTGCCCGACAGGGGGTGTTGCACCGGGGAGCTGTTTTTT.

The chain combines TRBV7-9 with TRBJ1-2, with D uncertain. This CDR3 is 13 amino acids long. Germline CDR1 is SEHNR and CDR2 is FQNEAQ (reference sequence). The ends were cut back, 1 base at V and 2 bases at J, with 5 bases in the middle. The CDR3: CASSLGINYGYTF. CDR3 nucleotide sequence: TGTGCCAGCAGCTTAGGGATCAACTATGGCTACACCTTC.

The chain carries TRBV5-6 and TRBJ2-1; D gene uncertain. The CDR3 extends over 12 amino acids. The V gene's germline CDR1 is SGHDT and CDR2 YYEEEE. Between the trimmed V and J ends, which lost 4 bases and 0 bases, there was a span of 2 bases. The CDR3 region is CASSTSYNEQFF. As DNA, the CDR3 is TGTGCCAGCAGCACCTCCTACAATGAGCAGTTCTTC.

There are a few counts of this clone. This chain uses TRBV6-5 with TRBJ2-3; TRBD2 matches 12 bases. Trimming at V came to 6 bases and at J to 2 bases, leaving 3 bases not matched to a gene. Germline V gene data show CDR1 as MNHEY and CDR2 as SVGAGI. The CDR3 covers 15 residues. The CDR3 DNA follows: TGTGCCAGCAGCCCTAGCGGGGGGGCCACAGATACGCAGTATTTT. Encoded protein: CASSPSGGATDTQYF.

The V gene is TRBV27, the J gene TRBJ2-7, with 9 bases that match TRBD1. From germline, CDR1 is MNHEY and CDR2 SMNVEV (reference sequence). CDR3 length: 15 amino acids. Trimming at V came to 3 bases and at J to 4 bases, leaving 7 bases not matched to a gene. The CDR3 nucleotides are TGTGCCAGCAGTTTCACCGGGACAGGGATATACGAGCAGTACTTC. It translates to CASSFTGTGIYEQYF.

In nucleotides, the CDR3 is TGTGCCAGTAGTCTTCCGGGACAGGGGATATATTACAATGAGCAGTTCTTC. This sequence encodes CASSLPGQGIYYNEQFF. The chain joins TRBV19 to TRBJ2-1; 10 nucleotides match TRBD1. This CDR3 contains 17 residues. V lost 5 bases to trimming and J lost 4 bases; unmatched junction nucleotides: 11. Germline-derived CDR1 and CDR2 are LNHDA and SQIVND (reference sequence).

The CDR3: CASSTSGGQSTDTQYF. The CDR3 DNA follows: TGTGCCAGCAGCACCTCCGGGGGGCAGAGCACAGATACGCAGTATTTT. The V gene is TRBV9, the J gene TRBJ2-3, with D possibly being TRBD2 (7 bases). Between the trimmed V and J ends, which lost 4 bases and 0 bases, there was a span of 15 bases. There are 16 residues in the CDR3. CDR1 and CDR2 from the germline V gene are SGDLS and YYNGEE.

This chain joins TRBV28 and TRBJ1-1, with TRBD1 identical over 7 bases. In germline, CDR1 is MDHEN, CDR2 SYDVKM. V lost 4 bases, J lost 6 bases, and 11 bases stayed unmatched. This CDR3 region has 15 residues. The CDR3 nucleotides are TGTGCCAGCAGTTCTCTCCGGGACAGTGGCTCTGAAGCTTTCTTT. This gives the protein CASSSLRDSGSEAFF.

This sequence joins TRBV30 and TRBJ1-5; D unresolved. CDR1 and CDR2 (germline): GTSNPN, SVGIG (reference sequence). V was trimmed by 4 bases and J by 3 bases, leaving 13 bases between them. The CDR3 extends over 14 amino acids. CDR3 in amino acids: CAWKVDSDNQPQHF. In DNA, the CDR3 is TGTGCCTGGAAGGTAGACTCCGACAATCAGCCCCAGCATTTT. Full variable domain (outside the CDR3, taken from reference TRBV30 and TRBJ1-5): SQTIHQWPATLVQPVGSPLSLECTVEGTSNPNLYWYRQAAGRGLQLLFYSVGIGQISSEVPQNLSASRPQDRQFILSSKKLLLSDSGFYLCAWKVDSDNQPQHFGDGTRLSIL.

This rearrangement joins TRBV28 to TRBJ2-1; TRBD1 agrees at 8 bases. The germline V gene has CDR1 MDHEN and CDR2 SYDVKM. CDR3 length: 11 amino acids. Trimming took 5 bases from V and 16 from J; bases not matched to a gene: 7. The CDR3 coding sequence is TGTGCCAGCAGTGAGACAGGGGCTTTTTTCTTC. Its protein product is CASSETGAFFF.

The chain combines TRBV29-1 with TRBJ2-1; TRBD1 aligns across 9 bases. The CDR3 covers 14 residues. Trimming removed 1 base from V and 3 bases from J; junction bases left unmatched: 1. The germline V gene has CDR1 SQVTM and CDR2 ANQGSEA. CDR3 residues: CSVEGTGDYNEQFF. In nucleotides, the CDR3 is TGCAGCGTTGAAGGGACAGGGGACTACAATGAGCAGTTCTTC.

This clone was detected a few times. The CDR3 sequence is CASSSRDREGVNEKLFF. The DNA for the CDR3 is TGTGCCAGCAGCTCTAGGGACAGGGAAGGAGTTAATGAAAAACTGTTTTTT. The V call is TRBV7-9, the J call TRBJ1-4; 9 positions agree with TRBD1. Looked up from germline, CDR1 is SEHNR and CDR2 is FQNEAQ (reference sequence). This CDR3 has 17 residues. V lost 4 bases to trimming and J lost 4 bases; unmatched junction nucleotides: 10.

The chain couples TRBV15 to TRBJ2-1, with a possible D match to TRBD2 (6 bases). In germline, CDR1 is LNHNV, CDR2 YYDKDF (reference sequence). This CDR3 has 19 amino acids. V was cut by 1 base and J by 9 bases, with 28 bases left in between. The CDR3 nucleotides read TGTGCCACCAGCAGAGGTGATGTCGGGGCCGGGACTCCTGGTGGTGAGCAGTTCTTC. Residues: CATSRGDVGAGTPGGEQFF.

V usage is TRBV27 and J usage is TRBJ2-7; D remains unclear. The CDR3 has 12 amino acids. Germline CDR1 MNHEY, CDR2 SMNVEV (reference sequence). V was shortened by 6 bases and J by 0 bases, with 6 bases between the two germline ends. The CDR3 loop is CASRKSSYEQYF. CDR3 DNA: TGTGCCAGCAGGAAAAGCTCCTACGAGCAGTACTTC.

The chain links TRBV5-1 to TRBJ1-3; D is unresolved. Trimming stripped 5 bases from V and 4 bases from J, with 4 bases between. The CDR3 is 11 residues long. Germline values: CDR1 SGHRS, CDR2 YFSETQ. The CDR3 is CASRDGNTIYF. The CDR3 bases are TGCGCCAGCAGGGACGGAAACACCATATATTTT.

The chain links TRBV11-2 to TRBJ2-7; 9 nucleotides match TRBD1. CDR1 and CDR2 (germline): SGHAT, FQNNGV. This CDR3 is 15 amino acids long. V dropped 4 bases and J dropped 6; count of bases not matched to a gene: 10. As DNA, the CDR3 is TGTGCCAGCAGCTCATCCGGGACAGGGTTGTTCGAGCAGTACTTC. This sequence encodes CASSSSGTGLFEQYF.

CDR3 loop: CSAHRHEQYF. The CDR3 DNA is TGCAGTGCCCATAGGCACGAGCAGTACTTC. The V gene is TRBV20-1, the J gene TRBJ2-7, with D unresolved. There are 10 residues in the CDR3. Per germline, CDR1 DFQATT and CDR2 SNEGSKA (reference sequence). V lost 6 bases and J 5 bases, leaving 8 bases between the germline ends.

With respect to this clone: A read error is likely here: a far larger clone is one base away. Other DNA sequences in this specimen translate into the identical CDR3. This chain joins TRBV11-2 and TRBJ2-1; 10 bases are shared with TRBD2. Per germline, CDR1 SGHAT and CDR2 FQNNGV. The CDR3 sequence is 15 residues long. V lost 3 bases, J lost 2 bases, and 1 base stayed unmatched. CDR3 loop: CASSFLAGAYNEQFF. CDR3 DNA sequence: TGTGCCAGCAGCTTTCTAGCGGGGGCCTACAATGAGCAGTTCTTC.

This clone has just a few counts. The chain links TRBV9 to TRBJ1-2; D gene uncertain. Germline V lookup: CDR1 SGDLS, CDR2 YYNGEE. With 3 bases removed from V and 8 bases from J, the gap between germline ends came to 11 bases. CDR3 length: 12 amino acids. In DNA form, the CDR3 reads TGTGCCAGCAGCGGGGAGATAGGAGGCTACACCTTC. It codes for CASSGEIGGYTF.

This chain joins TRBV15 and TRBJ1-2; a weak D match, TRBD1 (5 bases). Per germline, CDR1 LNHNV and CDR2 YYDKDF (reference sequence). The ends were cut back, 1 base at V and 1 base at J, with 13 bases in the middle. The length of the CDR3 is 16 residues. CDR3 region: CATSRAGRGNNYGYTF. The CDR3 DNA reads TGTGCCACCAGCAGAGCGGGGAGGGGTAATAACTATGGCTACACCTTC.

As to this clone: Distinct nucleotide sequences in the sample also encode this CDR3. The chain recombines TRBV19 with TRBJ2-7, with D hard to call. V was clipped by 6 bases and J by 4 bases, with 7 bases between them. From germline, CDR1 is LNHDA and CDR2 SQIVND (reference sequence). The CDR3 has 11 residues. Here the CDR3 DNA reads TGTGCCAGTAGCCATCGGTACGAGCAGTACTTC. It codes for CASSHRYEQYF. The full variable domain, completed using reference TRBV19 and TRBJ2-7, is DGGITQSPKYLFRKEGQNVTLSCEQNLNHDAMYWYRQDPGQGLRLIYYSQIVNDFQKGDIAEGYSVSREKKESFPLTVTSAQKNPTAFYLCASSHRYEQYFGPGTRLTVT.

DNA of the CDR3: TGTGCCAGCATACCCGTGGACAGCCCTAACTATGGCTACACCTTC. Its translation is CASIPVDSPNYGYTF. The V and J genes are TRBV28 and TRBJ1-2; possibly TRBD1 for D (6 bases). Germline loops: CDR1 MDHEN, CDR2 SYDVKM. V was shortened by 7 bases and J by 0 bases, with 15 bases between the two germline ends. The length of the CDR3 is 15 residues.

The chain has TRBV2 and TRBJ2-6; TRBD1 might be the D (6 bases). This CDR3 has 15 amino acids. The germline CDR1 and CDR2 sequences are SNHLY and FYNNEI. V lost 4 bases, J lost 0 bases, and 7 bases lay in between. Written as DNA, the CDR3 is TGTGCCAGCAGTGGGACAGTCTCTGGGGCCAACGTCCTGACTTTC. It codes for CASSGTVSGANVLTF. Using reference TRBV2 and TRBJ2-6 for the parts outside the CDR3, the full variable domain is EPEVTQTPSHQVTQMGQEVILRCVPISNHLYFYWYRQILGQKVEFLVSFYNNEISEKSEIFDDQFSVERPDGSNFTLKIRSTKLEDSAMYFCASSGTVSGANVLTFGAGSRLTVL.